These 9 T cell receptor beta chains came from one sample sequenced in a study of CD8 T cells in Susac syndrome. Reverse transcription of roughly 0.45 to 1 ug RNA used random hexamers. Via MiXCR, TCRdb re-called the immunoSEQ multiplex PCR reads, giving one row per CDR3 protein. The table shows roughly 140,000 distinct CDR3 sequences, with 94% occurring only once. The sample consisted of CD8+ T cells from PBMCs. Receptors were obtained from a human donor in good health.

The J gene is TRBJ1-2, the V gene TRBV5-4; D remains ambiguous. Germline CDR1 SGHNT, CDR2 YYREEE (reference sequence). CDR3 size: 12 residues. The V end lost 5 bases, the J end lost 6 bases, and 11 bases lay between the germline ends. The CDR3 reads CASRYISDGYTF. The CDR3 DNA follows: TGTGCCAGCAGGTATATATCAGATGGCTACACCTTC.

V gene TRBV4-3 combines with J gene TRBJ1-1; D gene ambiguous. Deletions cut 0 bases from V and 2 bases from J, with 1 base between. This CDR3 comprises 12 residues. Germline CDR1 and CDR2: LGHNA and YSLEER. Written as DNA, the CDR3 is TGCGCCAGCAGCCAAGATAACACTGAAGCTTTCTTT. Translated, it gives CASSQDNTEAFF.

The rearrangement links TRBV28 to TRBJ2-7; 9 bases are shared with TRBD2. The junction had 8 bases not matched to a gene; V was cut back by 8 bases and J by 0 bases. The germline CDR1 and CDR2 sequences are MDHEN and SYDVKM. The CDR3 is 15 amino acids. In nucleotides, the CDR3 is TGTGCCAGCTGGGACACGACTAGCGGCTCCTACGAGCAGTACTTC. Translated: CASWDTTSGSYEQYF.

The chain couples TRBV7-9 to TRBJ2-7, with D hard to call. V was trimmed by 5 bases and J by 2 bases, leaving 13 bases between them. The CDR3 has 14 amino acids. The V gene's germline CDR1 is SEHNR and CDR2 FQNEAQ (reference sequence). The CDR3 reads CASSTWALAYEQYF. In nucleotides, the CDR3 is TGTGCCAGCAGCACCTGGGCCTTGGCCTACGAGCAGTACTTC.

CDR3 DNA: TGTGCCAGCAGCCTCACAGGGGGCGCATATGATGAGCAGTTCTTC. Translated: CASSLTGGAYDEQFF. The rearrangement joins TRBV7-8 to TRBJ2-1; 9 bases fit TRBD1. CDR1 SGHVS and CDR2 FQNEAQ come from the germline V gene. The J segment lost 8 bases and the V segment lost 5 bases, leaving 10 bases of the junction unmatched. The CDR3 runs to 15 residues.

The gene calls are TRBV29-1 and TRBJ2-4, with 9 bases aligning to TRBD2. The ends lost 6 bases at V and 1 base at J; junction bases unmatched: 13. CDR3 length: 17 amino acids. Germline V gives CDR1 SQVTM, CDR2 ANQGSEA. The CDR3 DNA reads TGCAGCGTCACAGGGCGGGAGGGCCTGGGGGCCAAAAACATTCAGTACTTC. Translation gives CSVTGREGLGAKNIQYF.

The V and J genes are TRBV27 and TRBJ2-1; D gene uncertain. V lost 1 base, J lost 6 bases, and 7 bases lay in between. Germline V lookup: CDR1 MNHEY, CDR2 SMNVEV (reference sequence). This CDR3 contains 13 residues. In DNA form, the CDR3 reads TGTGCCAGCAGTTTATGGGAAGGCAATGAGCAGTTCTTC. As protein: CASSLWEGNEQFF.

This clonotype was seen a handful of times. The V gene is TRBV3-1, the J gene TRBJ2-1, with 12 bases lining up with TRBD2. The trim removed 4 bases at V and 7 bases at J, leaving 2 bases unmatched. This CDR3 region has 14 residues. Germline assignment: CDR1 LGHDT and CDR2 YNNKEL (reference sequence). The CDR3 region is CASSPGLAGNEQFF. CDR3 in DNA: TGTGCCAGCAGCCCCGGACTAGCGGGGAATGAGCAGTTCTTC.

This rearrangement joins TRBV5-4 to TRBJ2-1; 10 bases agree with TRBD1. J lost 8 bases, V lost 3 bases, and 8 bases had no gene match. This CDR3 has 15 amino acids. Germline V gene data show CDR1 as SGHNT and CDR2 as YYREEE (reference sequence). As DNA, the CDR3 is TGTGCCAGCAGCTCCCCCGGGACAGGGGACGATGAGCAGTTCTTC. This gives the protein CASSSPGTGDDEQFF.